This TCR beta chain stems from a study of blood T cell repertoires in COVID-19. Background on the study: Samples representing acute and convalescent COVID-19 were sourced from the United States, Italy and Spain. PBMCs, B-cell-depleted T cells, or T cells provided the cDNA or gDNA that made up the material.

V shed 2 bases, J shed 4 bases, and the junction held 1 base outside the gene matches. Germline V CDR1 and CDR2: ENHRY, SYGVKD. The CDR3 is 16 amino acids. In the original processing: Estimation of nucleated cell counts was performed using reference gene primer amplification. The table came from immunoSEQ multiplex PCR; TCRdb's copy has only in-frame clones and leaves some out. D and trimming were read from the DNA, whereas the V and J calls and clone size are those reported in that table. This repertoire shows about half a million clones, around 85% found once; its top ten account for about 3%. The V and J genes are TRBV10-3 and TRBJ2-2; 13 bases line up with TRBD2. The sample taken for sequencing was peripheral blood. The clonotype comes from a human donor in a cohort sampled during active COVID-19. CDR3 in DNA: TGTGCCATCAGTGAGGGGACTAGCGGGGCCACCGGGGAGCTGTTTTTT. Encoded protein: CAISEGTSGATGELFF.